This TCR beta chain was retrieved from a study of OX40 agonist ivuxolimab in advanced cancers. About the study: Prior therapy, whether anti-PD-1, anti-PD-L1 or anti-CTLA-4, was allowed, and 40% had some. One patient with hepatocellular carcinoma and two with cutaneous melanoma, three in all, had partial responses.

V trimming: 6 bases; J trimming: 4 bases; junction bases outside the gene matches: 6. The CDR3 totals 15 residues. The germline CDR1 and CDR2 sequences are SNHLY and FYNNEI. Using immunoSEQ multiplex PCR, the repertoire was profiled, and TCRdb retains in-frame clones only, with some absent. The repertoire has some 52,000 clones, approximately 95% of them found once; the top ten carry approximately 24%. Study-level points and caveats: More expanded clones were found, on average, in CD8+ than in CD4+ T cells.

Comment on this clone: What it recognizes is unknown.

The sequence was obtained from an adult with an advanced solid tumor such as melanoma, head and neck, liver or kidney cancer. The sample was CD4+ or CD8+ T cells sorted from blood, taken in a trial of the OX40 agonist ivuxolimab. The gene calls are TRBV2 and TRBJ2-2; 9 bases line up with TRBD1. The DNA of the CDR3 is TGTGCCAGCAGGGCCACAGGGGGCATCACCGGGGAGCTGTTTTTT. It codes for CASRATGGITGELFF.